These 20 T cell receptor beta chains share one sample of origin, sequenced in a study of tumour-infiltrating T cells in Burkitt lymphoma. Method: immunoSEQ multiplex PCR; TCRdb's copy keeps in-frame clones and lacks some. The sample includes thousands of clones, 60% to 75% of them seen just once. The sample consisted of tumor tissue. These receptors were obtained from a human donor with diffuse large B-cell lymphoma.

This clone appeared once. V and J are TRBV7-2 and TRBJ2-7; a weak D match, TRBD2 (5 bases). The V end lost 1 base, the J end lost 3 bases, and 10 bases lay between the germline ends. This CDR3 comprises 14 residues. Germline lookup yields CDR1 SGHTA and CDR2 FQGNSA. Here the CDR3 reads CASSLGAAYYEQYF. The DNA for the CDR3 is TGTGCCAGCAGCTTAGGAGCGGCTTACTACGAGCAGTACTTC.

This clone appeared a single time. This sequence joins TRBV7-2 and TRBJ1-1; 7 bases agree with TRBD1. The ends lost 1 base at V and 10 bases at J; junction bases unmatched: 9. CDR3 length equals 14 residues. CDR1 and CDR2 from the germline V gene are SGHTA and FQGNSA. CDR3 loop: CASSLVAGGGVAFF. In nucleotides, the CDR3 is TGTGCCAGCAGCTTAGTGGCAGGGGGTGGAGTAGCTTTCTTT.

This chain joins TRBV5-6 and TRBJ2-6, with D uncertain. The germline V gene has CDR1 SGHDT and CDR2 YYEEEE. The CDR3 runs 17 residues. Trimming left V 4 bases short and J 0 bases short, with 14 bases between. DNA of the CDR3: TGTGCCAGCAGCGCATTAGGAAGCAGCTCTGGGGCCAACGTCCTGACTTTC. Encoded protein: CASSALGSSSGANVLTF.

This clone appeared once. The J gene is TRBJ2-1, the V gene TRBV29-1, with 7 bases that match TRBD1. With V trimmed by 4 bases and J by 7 bases, 10 bases remained unmatched. CDR1 and CDR2 from the germline V gene are SQVTM and ANQGSEA. This CDR3 spans 14 amino acids. The CDR3, as DNA: TGCAGCGTTGGAAGACAGGGAATACGAAATGAGCAGTTCTTC. Protein sequence: CSVGRQGIRNEQFF.

This chain connects TRBV7-9 to TRBJ1-1, with D unresolved. The V gene lost 7 bases and the J gene lost 2 bases, with 8 bases spanning the gap. The CDR3 is 12 residues long. The V gene's germline CDR1 is SEHNR and CDR2 FQNEAQ (reference sequence). The DNA of the CDR3 is TGTGCCAGCACCATAATAAACACTGAAGCTTTCTTT. This encodes CASTIINTEAFF.

The chain recombines TRBV7-9 with TRBJ1-1; the D is unclear. Germline CDR1 reads SEHNR; CDR2 reads FQNEAQ (reference sequence). The CDR3 has 13 residues. Trimming left V 3 bases short and J 3 bases short, with 8 bases between. The CDR3 DNA is TGTGCCAGCAGCTTTCTAGGGCACACTGAAGCTTTCTTT. This encodes CASSFLGHTEAFF.

The V gene is TRBV15, the J gene TRBJ1-5; TRBD1 might be the D (5 bases). Germline CDR1 LNHNV, CDR2 YYDKDF (reference sequence). The CDR3 is 16 amino acids. Trimming cost V 4 bases and J 0 bases, with 13 bases left between them. The CDR3 DNA follows: TGTGCCACCAGCACTAGACAGCTCTATAGCAATCAGCCCCAGCATTTT. This translates into CATSTRQLYSNQPQHF.

This clone was detected only a few times. The chain carries TRBV6-6 and TRBJ1-4; 8 bases fit TRBD1. CDR3 length: 14 residues. With V trimmed by 7 bases and J by 7 bases, 8 bases remained unmatched. Per germline, CDR1 MNHNY and CDR2 SVGAGI (reference sequence). Written as DNA, the CDR3 is TGTGCCAGCACTTCGGACAGGGAGGGTGAAAAACTGTTTTTT. Protein product: CASTSDREGEKLFF.

This clone was observed a handful of times. This chain uses TRBV7-6 with TRBJ2-7; TRBD1 matches 9 bases. The CDR3 consists of 14 residues. Trimming at V came to 1 base and at J to 5 bases, leaving 3 bases not matched to a gene. The V gene's germline CDR1 is SGHVS and CDR2 FNYEAQ. The CDR3: CASSLGGTGNEQYF. The CDR3 DNA reads as TGTGCCAGCAGCTTAGGAGGGACAGGGAACGAGCAGTACTTC.

The gene calls are TRBV6-6 and TRBJ1-2; 8 bases match TRBD1. The germline V gene encodes CDR1 MNHNY and CDR2 SVGAGI (reference sequence). The CDR3 spans 13 residues. V shed 5 bases and J 7 bases; nucleotides not matched to a gene: 6. Written as DNA, the CDR3 is TGTGCCAGCAGTAAGGACGACAGGGGTGGCTACACCTTC. This encodes CASSKDDRGGYTF.

The V call is TRBV18, the J call TRBJ2-7, with TRBD1 identical over 10 bases. Germline lookup yields CDR1 KGHSH and CDR2 LQKENI. V lost 3 bases, J lost 3 bases, and 8 bases stayed unmatched. The length of the CDR3 is 16 residues. CDR3 nucleotides: TGTGCCAGCTCACCTCACCCGGGACAGGGGATCTACGAGCAGTACTTC. Encoded protein: CASSPHPGQGIYEQYF.

The chain combines TRBV27 with TRBJ1-6, with a weak D call TRBD1 (5 bases). The V gene lost 0 bases and the J gene lost 9 bases, with 12 bases spanning the gap. In germline, CDR1 is MNHEY, CDR2 SMNVEV (reference sequence). The CDR3 consists of 15 residues. The CDR3 loop reads CASSLSWGEGSPLHF. The CDR3 DNA sequence: TGTGCCAGCAGTTTATCGTGGGGGGAAGGTTCACCCCTCCACTTT.

In its sample, this clone is medium-sized. The V call is TRBV2, the J call TRBJ2-7; maybe TRBD2 (6 bases). Trimming removed 7 bases at V and 2 bases at J, with 15 bases between. CDR1 SNHLY and CDR2 FYNNEI come from the germline V gene. The CDR3 length is 14 residues. The CDR3 loop reads CASNQGLEPYEQYF. The CDR3 nucleotides read TGTGCCAGCAATCAGGGACTTGAACCCTACGAGCAGTACTTC.

The V call is TRBV5-1, the J call TRBJ2-3, with 7 bases matching TRBD2. Germline CDR1 and CDR2: SGHRS and YFSETQ. V lost 2 bases to trimming and J lost 2 bases; unmatched junction nucleotides: 2. The CDR3 runs to 14 residues. This CDR3 is CASSFTSDTDTQYF. The DNA for the CDR3 is TGCGCCAGCAGCTTTACTAGCGACACAGATACGCAGTATTTT.

This rearrangement joins TRBV5-1 to TRBJ1-1; D is undetermined. This CDR3 has 14 residues. The ends were cut back, 0 bases at V and 2 bases at J, with 8 bases in the middle. The germline V gene encodes CDR1 SGHRS and CDR2 YFSETQ. DNA of the CDR3: TGCGCCAGCAGCTTGGGCAGTGTTAACACTGAAGCTTTCTTT. Its protein product is CASSLGSVNTEAFF.

The V call is TRBV25-1, the J call TRBJ1-2; D not resolved. V lost 1 base and J lost 8, with 14 bases in between. The length of the CDR3 is 14 residues. The germline V gene encodes CDR1 MGHDK and CDR2 SYGVNS. CDR3: CASSELRGIGGYTF. CDR3 bases: TGTGCCAGCAGTGAATTACGGGGAATTGGAGGCTACACCTTC.

The chain combines TRBV6-5 with TRBJ2-1; 7 bases fit TRBD1. This CDR3 is built from 15 residues. The V and J ends lost 0 bases and 4 bases, in that order; junction bases with no gene match: 3. CDR1 is MNHEY and CDR2 is SVGAGI in the germline V gene. This CDR3 is CASSYSGRGYNEQFF. DNA of the CDR3: TGTGCCAGCAGTTACTCAGGCAGGGGGTACAATGAGCAGTTCTTC.

This clone was seen a single time. V is TRBV6-1 and J is TRBJ1-2; D remains unclear. Per germline, CDR1 MNHNS and CDR2 SASEGT. V dropped 1 base and J dropped 0 bases, with 9 bases sitting between them. The CDR3 length is 15 residues. The chain's CDR3 is CASSEGVLANYGYTF. CDR3 in DNA: TGTGCCAGCAGTGAAGGAGTTTTAGCTAACTATGGCTACACCTTC.

The chain links TRBV12-5 to TRBJ2-3, with 8 bases fitting TRBD2. V gave up 6 bases and J gave up 2 bases; unmatched junction bases: 10. The CDR3 length is 16 residues. Germline loops: CDR1 LGHNT, CDR2 FRNRAP. CDR3 sequence reads: CASGNLGSGVTDTQYF. In DNA form, the CDR3 reads TGTGCTAGTGGGAACCTGGGTAGCGGGGTCACAGATACGCAGTATTTT.

The chain has TRBV14 and TRBJ2-7; D not resolved. Germline V gives CDR1 SGHDN, CDR2 FVKESK. V lost 1 base, J lost 2 bases, and 9 bases lay in between. This CDR3 has 14 residues. CDR3 DNA: TGTGCCAGCAGCCAAGGACACAAACCCTACGAGCAGTACTTC. Translation: CASSQGHKPYEQYF.